This T cell receptor (beta chain) comes out of a study of shared clonotypes between healthy human individuals. Study overall: Each donor's CD4 naive and CD4 memory cells filled three plates apiece, CD8 naive two, and CD8 memory one.

Positively selected for CCR7, the CD45RO-negative cells used as naive CD8 cells excluded terminally differentiated effector memory CD45RA+ cells. Measured with immunoSEQ multiplex PCR; TCRdb has only the in-frame clones, and not every one. The table has about 1.9 million clones, approximately 92% seen once. Comments on this clone: The antigen is undetermined.

Study observations and caveats: Depth was large, yet rarefaction showed that sorted-subset sequencing was incomplete.

Germline V gene sequence: CDR1 MDHEN, CDR2 SYDVKM. The ends were cut back, 6 bases at V and 5 bases at J, with 11 bases in the middle. The CDR3 is 13 residues long. Sequenced material: naive CD8+ T cells from PBMCs. This receptor was taken from a man in his late teens or twenties in good health. Some clones in this sample may be carry-over from other donors' samples. The V gene is TRBV28, the J gene TRBJ2-1; no definite D call. The CDR3 DNA reads TGTGCCAGCAGCCTGCCGTATAACAATGAGCAGTTCTTC. Protein sequence: CASSLPYNNEQFF.